Listed below are T cell receptor beta chains from one sample, sequenced in a study of tissue T cells after allogeneic stem cell transplantation. Sequencing used immunoSEQ multiplex PCR; TCRdb keeps in-frame clones, though not all of them. There are fewer than 950 clones in the sample; roughly 63% occur only once, and more than 35% lies in the top ten. The source was liver tissue, collected at autopsy. These receptors all come from a male patient aged 60 or over with steroid-refractory graft-versus-host disease after an allogeneic stem cell transplant. T cells may partly derive from the graft donor. CDR3s include the opening cysteine and the closing phenylalanine or tryptophan. D genes are given only for firm matches. Size is stated for part of the rows, as once, few or many counts, or as a class when the clone is expanded.

j_call | clone_size | v_call | d_call | cdr3_nt | cdr3_aa
TRBJ1-3 | - | TRBV18 | - | TGTGCCAGCTCACGACTATCCGGAAACACCATATATTTT | CASSRLSGNTIYF
TRBJ1-5 | - | TRBV19 | - | TGTGCCAGTAGTACCACAGGGATTAGCAGCAATCAGCCCCAGCATTTT | CASSTTGISSNQPQHF
TRBJ2-7 | - | TRBV10-3 | TRBD1 | TGTGCCACCCGGACAGGCGACGAGCAGTACTTC | CATRTGDEQYF
TRBJ1-1 | few | TRBV3-1/TRBV3-2 | - | TGTGCCAGCAGCCAAGGGACGGCGATGAACACTGAAGCTTTCTTT | CASSQGTAMNTEAFF
TRBJ2-7 | - | TRBV11-2 | - | TGTGCCAGCAGCCCTCCCCGTGGTTCCCTCTCCTACGAGCAGTACTTC | CASSPPRGSLSYEQYF
TRBJ2-6 | - | TRBV10-3 | - | TGTGCCATCAACCCTGGACAGTTCGGAGTCCTGACTTTC | CAINPGQFGVLTF
TRBJ1-5 | - | TRBV27 | TRBD1 | TGTGCCAGCAGTTTATCGTGGACAGGGAATCAGCCCCAGCATTTT | CASSLSWTGNQPQHF
TRBJ1-6 | - | TRBV7-2 | TRBD1 | TGTGCCAGCAGCTCGACAGGGTTGAATTCACCCCTCCACTTT | CASSSTGLNSPLHF
TRBJ2-1 | - | TRBV4-2 | - | TGTGCCAGCAGCCCGCCCCTAGGTTGGGGGACAAGGGTGCAGTTCTTC | CASSPPLGWGTRVQFF
TRBJ2-7 | few | TRBV13 | TRBD1 | TGTGCCAGCAGCCCCCTCCCCGGGACAGGGGTCTACGAGCAGTACTTC | CASSPLPGTGVYEQYF
TRBJ2-2 | - | TRBV5-4 | - | TGTGCCAGCATCGCGGAGAACACCGGGGAGCTGTTTTTT | CASIAENTGELFF
TRBJ1-6 | - | TRBV6-5 | - | TGTGCCAGCAGTCGACAGGCCAAGGGATCACCCCTCCACTTT | CASSRQAKGSPLHF
TRBJ1-2 | - | TRBV6-5 | - | TGTGCCAGCACCCGAACAACAGGGTTCAGGGGCTACACCTTC | CASTRTTGFRGYTF
TRBJ2-6 | - | TRBV6-2/TRBV6-3 | - | TGTGCCAGCAGTACCAGACCCGGCGGGGCCAACGTCCTGACTTTC | CASSTRPGGANVLTF
TRBJ2-5 | - | TRBV7-3 | - | TGTGCCAGCAGCTTAGGAGGGCCCATGGAGACCCAGTACTTC | CASSLGGPMETQYF
TRBJ2-7 | - | TRBV12-3/TRBV12-4 | TRBD2 | TGTGCCAGCAGCCGGGGGGGTGACGAGCAGTACTTC | CASSRGGDEQYF
TRBJ1-5 | - | TRBV27 | - | TGTGCCAGCAGTTTATCGTGGTCAGGGGCTAGCAATCAGCCCCAGCATTTT | CASSLSWSGASNQPQHF
TRBJ2-1 | - | TRBV4-3 | TRBD1 | TGCGCCAGCAGCCCCGGGACAGCCAAACAGAATGAGCAGTTCTTC | CASSPGTAKQNEQFF
TRBJ1-5 | once | TRBV6-5 | - | TGTGCCAGCAGTTACTCCAGGGGCCAGCAGCCCCAGCATTTT | CASSYSRGQQPQHF
TRBJ1-5 | once | TRBV15 | - | TGTGCCACCAGGGAGGGATGGGGCAATCAGCCCCAGCATTTT | CATREGWGNQPQHF
TRBJ2-5 | hyperexpanded | TRBV11-2 | - | TGTGCCAGCAGCTTAGAAAGCGAGACCCAGTACTTC | CASSLESETQYF
TRBJ1-2 | - | TRBV13 | - | TGTGCCAGCAGCTCAGGACGGTCTAACTATGGCTACACCTTC | CASSSGRSNYGYTF
TRBJ1-2 | - | TRBV4-3 | - | TGCGCCAGCAGCCAAGGATACCACCAAGTCTCGGTCTATGGCTACACCTTC | CASSQGYHQVSVYGYTF
TRBJ1-4 | - | TRBV18 | - | TGTGCCAGCTCACGGGAAAGCGGTGAAAAACTGTTTTTT | CASSRESGEKLFF
TRBJ1-5 | few | TRBV27 | - | TGTGCCAGCAGTTACGGGAGGAATAATCAGCCCCAGCATTTT | CASSYGRNNQPQHF
TRBJ2-3 | - | TRBV6-2/TRBV6-3 | TRBD2 | TGTGCCAGCAGCCAAGGGAGGGAGGTCACAGATACGCAGTATTTT | CASSQGREVTDTQYF
TRBJ2-5 | large | TRBV18 | - | TGTGCCAGCTCACCAGGGGTCGTTTGGGAGACCCAGTACTTC | CASSPGVVWETQYF
TRBJ1-4 | - | TRBV3-1/TRBV3-2 | - | TGTGCCAGCAGCCAAGTAGGGGGGCATCATGAAAAACTGTTTTTT | CASSQVGGHHEKLFF
TRBJ1-1 | - | TRBV12-3/TRBV12-4 | - | TGTGCCTCCCGGCGGGGGAACACTGAAGCTTTCTTT | CASRRGNTEAFF
TRBJ1-2 | - | TRBV6-2/TRBV6-3 | - | TGTGCCAGCAGTTACTCCCCTGGGCCCGCGGACTTC | CASSYSPGPADF
TRBJ1-6 | - | TRBV6-5 | - | TGTGCCAGCAGTACTCTTAGGGGCGAAAACTCACCCCTCCACTTT | CASSTLRGENSPLHF
TRBJ2-7 | - | TRBV4-2 | - | TGTGCCAGCAGCCAAGTGGGGGGCAGGGGGGGCGAGCAGTACTTC | CASSQVGGRGGEQYF
TRBJ2-3 | few | TRBV5-8 | - | TGTGCCAGCAGCTCTATCCGGGATACGCAGTATTTT | CASSSIRDTQYF
TRBJ2-7 | - | TRBV14 | - | TGTGCCAGCAGCCAAGCCCCCCACCCCTCCTACGAGCAGTACTTC | CASSQAPHPSYEQYF
TRBJ2-3 | - | TRBV4-1 | - | TGCGCCAGCAGCCAAGAGACTACGGGACCACGGACAGATACGCAGTATTTT | CASSQETTGPRTDTQYF
TRBJ2-5 | few | TRBV11-2 | - | TGTGCCAGCAGCTTAGAGTCCGAGACCCAGTACTTC | CASSLESETQYF
TRBJ2-3 | - | TRBV4-2 | TRBD2 | TGTGCCAGCAGTCCGGCAACTAGCGGAGCGCCCGGGGGAGATACGCAGTATTTT | CASSPATSGAPGGDTQYF
TRBJ2-3 | - | TRBV7-9 | - | TGTGCCAGCAGCTTCCTCAGGGGAAGGGGCACAGATACGCAGTATTTT | CASSFLRGRGTDTQYF
TRBJ1-5 | - | TRBV2 | - | TGTGCCAGCAAGGGGACCGGCCGGGCCGGGCAGCCCCAGCATTTT | CASKGTGRAGQPQHF
TRBJ2-2 | few | TRBV29-1 | - | TGCAGCGTTGGGATTAGGACCCCTCGGGAAGGGGAGCTGTTTTTT | CSVGIRTPREGELFF
TRBJ2-7 | - | TRBV4-3 | TRBD1 | TGCGCCAGCAGCCAAGAAGGACCAGGGGGATGGTACGAGCAGTACTTC | CASSQEGPGGWYEQYF
TRBJ2-2 | - | TRBV18 | - | TGTGCCAGCTCACCACGGCAGGACACCACCGGGGAGCTGTTTTTT | CASSPRQDTTGELFF
TRBJ2-3 | - | TRBV7-2 | TRBD1 | TGTGCCAGCAGCCCGGGACAGGGCACAGATACGCAGTATTTT | CASSPGQGTDTQYF
TRBJ2-3 | - | TRBV11-2 | - | TGTGCCAGCAGCCGAGAGGCAGATACGCAGTATTTT | CASSREADTQYF
TRBJ2-4 | - | TRBV12-3/TRBV12-4 | - | TGTGCCAGCAGTTTAGGTGAATCTCAGTACTTC | CASSLGESQYF
TRBJ2-1 | - | TRBV4-3 | TRBD2 | TGCGCCAGCAGCGAGGGACTAGCGGGGGGCAATGAGCAGTTCTTC | CASSEGLAGGNEQFF
TRBJ2-5 | - | TRBV7-9 | - | TGTGCCAGCAGCTTAGGAGGAAACTGGGAGACCCAGTACTTC | CASSLGGNWETQYF
TRBJ2-7 | few | TRBV4-3 | - | TGCGCCAGCAGCCAAGAGAGGGACTACGAGCAGTACTTC | CASSQERDYEQYF
TRBJ2-5 | - | TRBV5-6 | TRBD2 | TGTGCCAGCAGCGGGGTGGCCGGGGGGGGAGAGACCCAGTACTTC | CASSGVAGGGETQYF
TRBJ1-1 | few | TRBV10-1 | TRBD1 | TGCGCCAGCTCCGAATCAGGGGGCTGGGGCACTGAAGCTTTCTTT | CASSESGGWGTEAFF
TRBJ1-1 | few | TRBV7-2 | - | TGTGCCAGCAGCTTCATTTCCGTGGTTATCAGCGCCAGTGCTTTCTTT | CASSFISVVISASAFF
TRBJ2-7 | - | TRBV24-1 | - | TGTGCCACCAGCGATGGCGACGAGCAGTACTTC | CATSDGDEQYF
TRBJ2-1 | - | TRBV6-5 | - | TGTGCCAGCAGGTCACAGGGTTTTTGGTTCTTC | CASRSQGFWFF
TRBJ2-1 | large | TRBV15 | - | TGTGCCACCAGCTCTCCTGGGGCAGGGCGCAATGAGCAGTTCTTC | CATSSPGAGRNEQFF
TRBJ2-3 | - | TRBV11-3 | - | TGTGCCAGCAGCTTTACGGGGAGACCCACAGATACGCAGTATTTT | CASSFTGRPTDTQYF